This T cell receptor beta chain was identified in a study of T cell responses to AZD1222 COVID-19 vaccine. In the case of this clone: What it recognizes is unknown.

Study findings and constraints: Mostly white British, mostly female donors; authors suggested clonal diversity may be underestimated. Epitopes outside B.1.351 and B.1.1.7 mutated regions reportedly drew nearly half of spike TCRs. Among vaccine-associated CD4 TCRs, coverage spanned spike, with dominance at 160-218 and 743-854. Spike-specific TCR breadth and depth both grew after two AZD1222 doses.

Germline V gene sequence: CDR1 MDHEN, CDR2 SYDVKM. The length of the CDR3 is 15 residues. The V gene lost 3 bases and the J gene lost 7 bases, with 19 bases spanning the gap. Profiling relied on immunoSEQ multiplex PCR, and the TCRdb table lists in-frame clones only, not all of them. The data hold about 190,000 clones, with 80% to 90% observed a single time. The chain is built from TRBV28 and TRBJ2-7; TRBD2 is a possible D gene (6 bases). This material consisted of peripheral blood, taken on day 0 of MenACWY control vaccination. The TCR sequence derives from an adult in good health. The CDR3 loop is CASSFTLMGGGEQYF. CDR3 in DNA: TGTGCCAGCAGTTTCACCTTGATGGGGGGTGGAGAGCAGTACTTC.